This T cell receptor beta chain was identified during a study of cytomegalovirus exposure and HLA in healthy donors. Unmatched junction bases numbered 8, after V lost 4 bases and J lost 2 bases. The CDR3 runs to 15 residues. Germline loops: CDR1 SGHRS, CDR2 YFSETQ. 60 Vbeta and 13 Jbeta primers were used in PCR. The assay was immunoSEQ multiplex PCR, and TCRdb's table has in-frame clones only and misses some. The sample contains approximately 130,000 clones, roughly three quarters of which appear only once. Sequences were obtained from PBMCs. The TCR originated in a woman between 40 and 55 years old in good health and CMV-seronegative. The J gene is TRBJ1-1, the V gene TRBV5-1, with 7 bases aligning to TRBD1. The CDR3 here is CASSAGGPTNTEAFF. Here the CDR3 DNA reads TGCGCCAGCAGCGCAGGGGGACCGACAAACACTGAAGCTTTCTTT. The full variable domain, its missing parts supplied by reference TRBV5-1 and TRBJ1-1, is KAGVTQTPRYLIKTRGQQVTLSCSPISGHRSVSWYQQTPGQGLQFLFEYFSETQRNKGNFPGRFSGRQFSNSRSEMNVSTLELGDSALYLCASSAGGPTNTEAFFGQGTRLTVV.